The T cell receptor beta chain under discussion was sequenced for a study of blood T cell repertoires in COVID-19. The wider study: PBMCs, B-cell-depleted T cells, or T cells provided the cDNA or gDNA that made up the material.

The method was immunoSEQ multiplex PCR; TCRdb's version includes in-frame clones alone and lacks a portion of them. The sample consists of approximately 90,000 clones, about four fifths of them appearing once. The CDR3 covers 15 residues. Trimming removed 3 bases at V and 5 bases at J, with 14 bases between. Germline V gene lookup returns CDR1 LNHDA and CDR2 SQIVND (reference sequence). Seattle patients were enrolled while actively infected and followed longitudinally. This receptor was identified in a man between 65 and 85 years old with COVID-19, enrolled during active disease. The chain joins TRBV19 to TRBJ2-4, with D possibly matching TRBD1 (6 bases). The source material was peripheral blood. The CDR3 protein is CASSMGRQEQNIQYF. The DNA of the CDR3 is TGTGCCAGTAGTATGGGAAGACAGGAACAAAACATTCAGTACTTC.